This T cell receptor (beta chain) appears in the sequencing data of a study of T cell changes during pregnancy in multiple sclerosis. Here immunoSEQ multiplex PCR was the method, and the copy in TCRdb shows in-frame clones only, minus some. The profile shows some 94,000 clones, around 90% of them singletons. The input for sequencing was peripheral blood, taken in the first trimester of pregnancy. The origin of this receptor is a female donor in good health, enrolled as a control in a pregnancy study.

The CDR3 reads CASSEATGEGEKLFF. CDR3 coding DNA: TGTGCCAGCAGTGAAGCTACAGGGGAAGGGGAAAAACTGTTTTTT. This rearrangement joins TRBV6-1 to TRBJ1-4, with 7 bases fitting TRBD1. Looked up from germline, CDR1 is MNHNS and CDR2 is SASEGT. The CDR3 is 15 residues long. The V segment lost 0 bases and the J segment 8 bases; nucleotides outside the gene matches: 6.